Presented here are 2 T cell receptor beta chains from one specimen sequenced in a study of T cells in Graves' hyperthyroidism and ophthalmopathy. RNA transcripts gave rise to amplified TCR beta CDR3 regions. HTBI primers were the set used in a first-round RT-PCR of the TCR CDR3. TCRdb ran MiXCR on the multiplex PCR reads and lists one entry per CDR3 protein. In the table there are around 350,000 distinct CDR3 sequences, around 15% of which are singletons. The sequenced material came from blood. All receptors come from a woman aged 60-75 years with Graves' ophthalmopathy.

The table lists this clonotype with many counts. The chain couples TRBV12-3 or TRBV12-4 to TRBJ1-1; D is ambiguous. This CDR3 region has 15 residues. With 4 bases removed from V and 0 bases from J, the gap between germline ends came to 12 bases. This CDR3 is CASSSGEGLNTEAFF. The CDR3 DNA reads TGTGCCAGCAGTTCCGGCGAGGGATTGAACACTGAAGCTTTCTTT.

This clonotype was picked up many times. The chain is built from TRBV5-1 and TRBJ1-1, with TRBD1 as a possible D gene (6 bases). Germline CDR1 SGHRS, CDR2 YFSETQ. The CDR3 extends over 14 amino acids. V was cut by 1 base and J by 3 bases, with 10 bases left in between. The CDR3 sequence is CASSLQDSHTEAFF. CDR3 nucleotides: TGCGCCAGCAGCTTGCAGGACAGCCACACTGAAGCTTTCTTT. The full variable domain, with the rest looked up from reference TRBV5-1 and TRBJ1-1, is KAGVTQTPRYLIKTRGQQVTLSCSPISGHRSVSWYQQTPGQGLQFLFEYFSETQRNKGNFPGRFSGRQFSNSRSEMNVSTLELGDSALYLCASSLQDSHTEAFFGQGTRLTVV.